The 2 T cell receptor beta chains given below trace back to one sample, sequenced in a study of CD4+ T cells in melanoma. Produced via immunoSEQ multiplex PCR; TCRdb's table is partial and in-frame only. The sample includes tens of thousands of clones, around 80% of them seen just once. These receptors came from a human donor with melanoma.

The V gene is TRBV4-1, the J gene TRBJ1-1; 8 nucleotides line up with TRBD1. Germline V gene lookup returns CDR1 MGHRA and CDR2 YSYEKL. The trim removed 2 bases at V and 4 bases at J, leaving 6 bases unmatched. This CDR3 has 15 residues. The CDR3 coding sequence is TGCGCCAGCAGCCAACCGGACAGGGTGAGCACTGAAGCTTTCTTT. Amino acids: CASSQPDRVSTEAFF.

The gene calls are TRBV7-9 and TRBJ2-5; 8 positions match TRBD2. Germline V gives CDR1 SEHNR, CDR2 FQNEAQ (reference sequence). Trimming removed 7 bases from V and 0 bases from J; junction bases left unmatched: 7. This CDR3 is 15 amino acids long. The CDR3 DNA reads as TGTGCCAGCAATTCGGGGGGGCTGTACCAAGAGACCCAGTACTTC. It translates to CASNSGGLYQETQYF.